The 18 T cell receptor beta chains given below trace back to one sample, sequenced in a study of CD8+CD57+ T cells in acquired aplastic anemia. In patients chosen for sequencing, flow cytometry had shown CD8+CD57+ cell expansion. Profiling that covered TCR beta VDJ and CDR3 relied on genomic DNA as its template. TCRdb re-called the reads with MiXCR, one entry per CDR3 protein. The sample lists a few hundred thousand distinct CDR3 sequences, 65% to 90% occurring once. The sequencing sample was made of sorted CD4+, CD8+, or CD8+CD57+ T cells (not recorded which) from PBMCs. These receptors originate from a human donor with aplastic anemia.

Details on this clonotype: One end of the junction is discordant with germline, which a read error may explain. This sequence joins TRBV10-3 and TRBJ2-1; tentatively, D is TRBD1 (6 bases). CDR3 length: 16 amino acids. CDR1 is ENHRY, CDR2 SYGVKD, per germline. CDR3 in amino acids: CAISQGCGNGKDEQLF. The CDR3 bases are TGTGCCATCAGCCAGGGGTGCGGAAACGGAAAGGATGAGCAGTTGTTC.

CDR3 protein: CASSLGEGGQDEAFF. The CDR3 coding sequence is TGTGCCAGCAGCTTGGGGGAGGGAGGGCAAGATGAAGCTTTCTTT. The rearrangement joins TRBV5-6 to TRBJ1-1; D gene ambiguous. The CDR3 spans 15 residues. Per the germline V gene, CDR1 is SGHDT and CDR2 is YYEEEE. Trimming removed 0 bases from V and 7 bases from J, with 16 bases in between.

The chain links TRBV7-2 to TRBJ1-6, with D perhaps matching TRBD1 (5 bases). The CDR3 has 17 residues. V lost 5 bases and J lost 13, with 27 bases in between. CDR1 is SGHTA and CDR2 is FQGNSA in the germline V gene. The CDR3 nucleotides read TGTGCCAGCAGCCATGATTTAGACGGGGACGCTCTTTCCCCCCTCCACTTT. This codes for CASSHDLDGDALSPLHF.

V gene TRBV7-6 combines with J gene TRBJ2-2; TRBD2 is a possible D gene (5 bases). V lost 1 base, J lost 8 bases, and 23 bases lay in between. Germline-derived CDR1 and CDR2 are SGHVS and FNYEAQ. This CDR3 has 18 residues. CDR3 residues: CASSLGLGRKANPGELFF. CDR3 nucleotide sequence: TGTGCCAGCAGCTTAGGATTAGGGAGAAAAGCGAACCCGGGGGAGCTGTTTTTT.

Notes on this clonotype: An end of the junction differs from the germline gene, which may be a read error. The chain combines TRBV15 with TRBJ2-7; 7 bases line up with TRBD2. The CDR3 sequence is 14 residues long. Germline CDR1 and CDR2: LNHNV and YYDKDF (reference sequence). CDR3 nucleotides: TGTGCCAGCAGCATAGGGGAGGGTTATCTCGGCTACTACTTC. It codes for CASSIGEGYLGYYF.

This clonotype was recorded only once. CDR3 nucleotides: TGTGCCAGCAGCTTAACGGGCGGTAACGCTACGCAGTATTTT. The encoded protein is CASSLTGGNATQYF. J is TRBJ1-6 and V is TRBV7-2; D unclear. The end of the DNA fits TRBJ2-3 better, so the J call may be wrong. Germline values: CDR1 SGHTA, CDR2 FQGNSA. CDR3 length equals 14 residues.

The sample holds a few counts of this clonotype. V gene TRBV15 combines with J gene TRBJ2-7, with D hard to call. Germline lookup yields CDR1 LNHNV and CDR2 YYDKDF (reference sequence). This CDR3 is 15 amino acids long. Trimming left V 1 base short and J 5 bases short, with 15 bases between. The CDR3 sequence: CATSRGSDQENEQYF. The CDR3 coding sequence is TGTGCCACCAGCAGAGGGTCAGACCAAGAGAACGAGCAGTACTTC.

V is TRBV7-2 and J is TRBJ1-2, with 9 nucleotides matching TRBD1. CDR1 and CDR2 (germline): SGHTA, FQGNSA. Losses at the gene ends were 4 bases for V and 8 bases for J; bases not matched to a gene: 17. The CDR3 covers 17 residues. CDR3 protein: CASSWDRDYYEQYGYTF. For the CDR3, the DNA is TGTGCCAGCAGCTGGGACAGGGATTATTACGAGCAGTACGGCTACACCTTC.

To note about this clonotype: The conserved closing phenylalanine or tryptophan is absent in this CDR3, likely reflecting a read error. No DNA is shown, since the ends of the CDR3 on it are uncertain; the CDR3 is the one TCRdb lists. V usage is TRBV9 and J usage is TRBJ2-3. Ends included, the CDR3 has 13 residues. Germline loops: CDR1 SGDLS, CDR2 YYNGEE. The CDR3 spells CASGEAGTNQYYV.

This clonotype was observed once. This chain uses TRBV5-4 with TRBJ2-1; 9 nucleotides line up with TRBD2. The germline CDR1 and CDR2 sequences are SGHNT and YYREEE (reference sequence). The CDR3 is 15 amino acids. With 2 bases clipped from V and 8 bases from J, the junction kept 8 bases outside the gene matches. The CDR3 reads CASSLTGGGAYEQFF. The CDR3 nucleotides are TGTGCCAGCAGCTTAACTGGCGGGGGGGCGTATGAGCAGTTCTTC.

The gene calls are TRBV2 and TRBJ1-4, with D possibly TRBD1 on 6 matching bases. This CDR3 has 15 amino acids. Deletions cut 8 bases from V and 8 bases from J, with 21 bases between. Germline loops: CDR1 SNHLY, CDR2 FYNNEI. The CDR3 DNA reads TGTGCCAGCGGCTTAGGCGGGACAAATAAGGAAAAACTGTTTTTT. Amino acid sequence: CASGLGGTNKEKLFF.

This clonotype has more than one count but fewer than ten. The rearrangement joins TRBV24-1 to TRBJ2-7; unclear D gene. V was trimmed by 4 bases and J by 0 bases, leaving 15 bases between them. There are 16 residues in the CDR3. Germline V gene lookup returns CDR1 KGHDR and CDR2 SFDVKD. The CDR3 is CATSDKLIKASYEQYF. The CDR3 nucleotides are TGTGCCACCAGTGACAAGCTCATCAAAGCCTCCTACGAGCAGTACTTC.

The table lists this clonotype with a count of one. The missing conserved phenylalanine or tryptophan at the end of this CDR3 makes a read error likely. The DNA is left out, because the CDR3 cannot be placed on it with certainty; the CDR3 is given as TCRdb lists it. V gene TRBV14 combines with J gene TRBJ2-1. The CDR3 contains 13 residues when both ends are counted. Germline loops: CDR1 SGHDN, CDR2 FVKESK. The CDR3 reads CASSHVRTEANVL.

With regard to this clonotype: A read error may account for a junction end that differs from germline. J is TRBJ1-6 and V is TRBV2, with no clear D. The CDR3 covers 14 residues. Germline assignment: CDR1 SNHLY and CDR2 FYNNEI. CDR3 in DNA: TGTGCCAGCAGCTGGCACAGATTATCAGCTCCCCACCACTTT. Translating gives CASSWHRLSAPHHF.

The chain joins TRBV15 to TRBJ1-5, with D hard to call. V was pared by 10 bases and J by 8 bases, with 21 bases between. This CDR3 region has 14 residues. Germline V gene data show CDR1 as LNHNV and CDR2 as YYDKDF (reference sequence). As DNA, the CDR3 is TGTGCCAGCAGTGAGTCGTATAGGCATGAGCCCCAGCATTTT. Amino acids: CASSESYRHEPQHF. The variable domain in full, with the rest retrieved from reference TRBV15 and TRBJ1-5, is DAMVIQNPRYQVTQFGKPVTLSCSQTLNHNVMYWYQQKSSQAPKLLFHYYDKDFNNEADTPDNFQSRRPNTSFCFLDIRSPGLGDTAMYLCASSESYRHEPQHFGDGTRLSIL.

This clonotype has only one observation. This chain uses TRBV11-2 with TRBJ1-1, with unresolved D. Deletions cut 5 bases from V and 3 bases from J, with 13 bases between. The CDR3 contains 14 residues. Germline loops: CDR1 SGHAT, CDR2 FQNNGV. CDR3 nucleotide sequence: TGTGCCAGCAGCCGATCCTTCGAAGACACTGAAGCTTTCTTT. Translating it yields CASSRSFEDTEAFF.

A single count supports this clonotype. The rearrangement joins TRBV7-6 to TRBJ2-1; no reliable D call. CDR3 size: 15 residues. V lost 8 bases and J lost 1, with 15 bases in between. The V gene's germline CDR1 is SGHVS and CDR2 FNYEAQ. CDR3 sequence reads: CASEWRVASYNEQFF. The CDR3 DNA reads as TGTGCCAGCGAGTGGCGCGTGGCGTCCTACAATGAGCAGTTCTTC.

Of note for this clonotype: At one end the junction does not follow the germline gene, possibly because of a read error. The chain couples TRBV15 to TRBJ2-3; D is undetermined. Germline lookup yields CDR1 LNHNV and CDR2 YYDKDF (reference sequence). The CDR3 runs to 14 residues. The CDR3 loop is CATSIAGEHDTQYF. The CDR3, as DNA: TGTGCCACCAGCATAGCCGGCGAGCACGATACCCAGTACTTT.